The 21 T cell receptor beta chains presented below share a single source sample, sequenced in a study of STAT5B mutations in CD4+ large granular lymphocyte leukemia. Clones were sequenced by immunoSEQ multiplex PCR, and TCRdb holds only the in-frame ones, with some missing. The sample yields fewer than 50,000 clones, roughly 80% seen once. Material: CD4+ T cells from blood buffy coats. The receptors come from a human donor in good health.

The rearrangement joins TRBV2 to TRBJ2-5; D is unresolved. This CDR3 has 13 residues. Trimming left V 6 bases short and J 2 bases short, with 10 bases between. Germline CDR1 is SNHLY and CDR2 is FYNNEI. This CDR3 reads CASSLSFQETQYF. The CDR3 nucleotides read TGTGCCAGCAGCCTGTCCTTTCAAGAGACCCAGTACTTC.

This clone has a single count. CDR3 in DNA: TGTGCCAGCAGCTTCAGAGTCTCTGGAAACACCATATATTTT. Translation gives CASSFRVSGNTIYF. The chain recombines TRBV11-3 with TRBJ1-3, with D uncertain. The CDR3 contains 14 residues. V gave up 3 bases and J gave up 0 bases, with 6 bases separating them. Germline V gives CDR1 SGHNT, CDR2 YENEEA.

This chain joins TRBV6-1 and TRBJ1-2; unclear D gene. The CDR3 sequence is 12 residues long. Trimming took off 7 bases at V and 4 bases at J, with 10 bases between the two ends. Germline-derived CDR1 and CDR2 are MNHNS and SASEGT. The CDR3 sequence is CASMRFPYGYTF. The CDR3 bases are TGTGCCAGCATGCGATTTCCCTATGGCTACACCTTC.

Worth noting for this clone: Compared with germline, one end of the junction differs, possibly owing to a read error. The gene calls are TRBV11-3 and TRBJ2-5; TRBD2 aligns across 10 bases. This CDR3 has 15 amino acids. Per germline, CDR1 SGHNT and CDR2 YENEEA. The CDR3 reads CAGSLSSGRRETQYF. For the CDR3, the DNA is TGTGCCGGCAGCTTGTCTAGCGGGAGAAGAGAGACCCAGTACTTC.

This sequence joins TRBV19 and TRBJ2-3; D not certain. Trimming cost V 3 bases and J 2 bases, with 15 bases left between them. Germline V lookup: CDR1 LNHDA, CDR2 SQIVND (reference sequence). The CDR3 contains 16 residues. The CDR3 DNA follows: TGTGCCAGTAGTATTCGGAGTAAAGCCCCCACAGATACGCAGTATTTT. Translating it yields CASSIRSKAPTDTQYF. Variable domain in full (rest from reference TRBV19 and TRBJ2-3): DGGITQSPKYLFRKEGQNVTLSCEQNLNHDAMYWYRQDPGQGLRLIYYSQIVNDFQKGDIAEGYSVSREKKESFPLTVTSAQKNPTAFYLCASSIRSKAPTDTQYFGPGTRLTVL.

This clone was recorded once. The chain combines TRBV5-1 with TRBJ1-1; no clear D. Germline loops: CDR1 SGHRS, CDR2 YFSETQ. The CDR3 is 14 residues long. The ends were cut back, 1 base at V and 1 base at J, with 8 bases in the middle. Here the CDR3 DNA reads TGCGCCAGCAGCTTGAAGTGGGAGAACACTGAAGCTTTCTTT. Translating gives CASSLKWENTEAFF. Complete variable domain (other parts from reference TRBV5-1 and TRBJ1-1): KAGVTQTPRYLIKTRGQQVTLSCSPISGHRSVSWYQQTPGQGLQFLFEYFSETQRNKGNFPGRFSGRQFSNSRSEMNVSTLELGDSALYLCASSLKWENTEAFFGQGTRLTVV.

The CDR3 coding sequence is TGCGCCAGCAGCTTGGAGGGGCAGGGGTATAATTCACCCCTCCACTTT. Encoded protein: CASSLEGQGYNSPLHF. The V call is TRBV5-1, the J call TRBJ1-6, with D maybe TRBD1 (6 bases). Germline CDR1 and CDR2: SGHRS and YFSETQ. Trimming removed 0 bases from V and 4 bases from J, with 11 bases in between. CDR3 length: 16 amino acids.

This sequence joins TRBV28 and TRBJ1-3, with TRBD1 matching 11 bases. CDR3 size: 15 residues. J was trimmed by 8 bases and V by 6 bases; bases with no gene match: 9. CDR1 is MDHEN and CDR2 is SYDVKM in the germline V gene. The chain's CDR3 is CASSLIGQGADTIYF. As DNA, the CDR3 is TGTGCCAGCAGCTTGATCGGACAGGGGGCGGACACCATATATTTT.

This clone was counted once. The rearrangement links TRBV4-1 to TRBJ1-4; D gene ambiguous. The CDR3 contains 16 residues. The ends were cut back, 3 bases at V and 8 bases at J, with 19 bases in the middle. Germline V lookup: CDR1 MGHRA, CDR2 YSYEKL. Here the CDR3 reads CASSQMILIRQEKLFF. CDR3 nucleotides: TGCGCCAGCAGCCAGATGATTCTCATTCGCCAGGAAAAACTGTTTTTT.

CDR3 loop: CASSQLGYNEQFF. CDR3 sequence (DNA): TGCGCCAGCAGCCAACTCGGATACAATGAGCAGTTCTTC. The chain couples TRBV4-1 to TRBJ2-1; unclear D gene. The V gene lost 2 bases and the J gene lost 4 bases, with 6 bases spanning the gap. The germline V gene has CDR1 MGHRA and CDR2 YSYEKL. The CDR3 spans 13 residues.

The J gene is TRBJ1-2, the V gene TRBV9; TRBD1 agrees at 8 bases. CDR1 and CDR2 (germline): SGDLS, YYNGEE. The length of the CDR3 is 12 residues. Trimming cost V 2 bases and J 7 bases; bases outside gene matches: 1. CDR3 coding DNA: TGTGCCAGCAGCGTTACAGGGGGTGGCTACACCTTC. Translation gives CASSVTGGGYTF.

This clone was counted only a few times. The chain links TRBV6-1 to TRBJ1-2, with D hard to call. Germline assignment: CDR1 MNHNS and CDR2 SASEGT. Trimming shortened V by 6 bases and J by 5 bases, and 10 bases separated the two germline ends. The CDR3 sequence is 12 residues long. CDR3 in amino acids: CASRGYLYGYTF. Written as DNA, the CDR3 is TGTGCCAGCAGAGGATACCTTTATGGCTACACCTTC.

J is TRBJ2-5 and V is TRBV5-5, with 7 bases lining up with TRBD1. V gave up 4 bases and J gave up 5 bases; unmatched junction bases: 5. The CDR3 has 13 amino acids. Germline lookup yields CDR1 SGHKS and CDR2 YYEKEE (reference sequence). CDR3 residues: CASSRQGAETQYF. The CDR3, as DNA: TGTGCCAGCAGCCGACAGGGAGCGGAGACCCAGTACTTC.

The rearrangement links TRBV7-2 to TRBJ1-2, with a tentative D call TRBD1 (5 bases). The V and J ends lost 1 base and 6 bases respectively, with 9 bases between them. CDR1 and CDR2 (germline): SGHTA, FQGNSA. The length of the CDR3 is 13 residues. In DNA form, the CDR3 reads TGTGCCAGCAGCTTAGGTGCAGGGAATGGCTACACCTTC. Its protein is CASSLGAGNGYTF.

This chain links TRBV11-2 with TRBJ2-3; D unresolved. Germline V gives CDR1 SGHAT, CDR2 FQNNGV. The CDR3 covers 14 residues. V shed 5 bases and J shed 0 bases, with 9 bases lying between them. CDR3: CASSPLISTDTQYF. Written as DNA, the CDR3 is TGTGCCAGCAGCCCCCTGATTAGCACAGATACGCAGTATTTT.

The CDR3 is CASSLSTGALYTQYF. The CDR3 DNA is TGTGCCAGCAGCTTGTCTACCGGGGCCCTCTATACGCAGTATTTT. This rearrangement joins TRBV5-4 to TRBJ2-3, with D perhaps TRBD1 or TRBD2 (5 bases each). The germline V and J ends were trimmed by 1 base and 7 bases, with 16 bases remaining between them. Germline V lookup: CDR1 SGHNT, CDR2 YYREEE (reference sequence). The length of the CDR3 is 15 residues.

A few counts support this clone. CDR3 sequence reads: CASSPSRGANSNQPQHF. The DNA for the CDR3 is TGCGCCAGCAGCCCTTCGAGGGGGGCGAATAGCAATCAGCCCCAGCATTTT. V gene TRBV4-1 combines with J gene TRBJ1-5, with D perhaps TRBD1 (6 bases). Germline V gene sequence: CDR1 MGHRA, CDR2 YSYEKL. V dropped 4 bases and J dropped 0 bases, with 16 bases sitting between them. This CDR3 spans 17 amino acids.

The CDR3 reads CAISESGREKGLQETQYF. In DNA, the CDR3 is TGTGCCATCAGTGAGTCAGGACGGGAGAAGGGGCTTCAAGAGACCCAGTACTTC. The genes are TRBV10-3 and TRBJ2-5; TRBD2 might be the D (6 bases). V was trimmed by 0 bases and J by 2 bases, leaving 19 bases between them. CDR3 size: 18 residues. Germline V gives CDR1 ENHRY, CDR2 SYGVKD.

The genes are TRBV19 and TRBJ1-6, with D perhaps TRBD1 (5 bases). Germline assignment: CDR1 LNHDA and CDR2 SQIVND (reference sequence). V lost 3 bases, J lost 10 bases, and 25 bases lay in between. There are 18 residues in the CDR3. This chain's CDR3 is CASSIMVIRQNQYSPLHF. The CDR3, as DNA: TGTGCCAGTAGTATTATGGTGATTCGACAGAATCAGTACTCACCCCTCCACTTT.

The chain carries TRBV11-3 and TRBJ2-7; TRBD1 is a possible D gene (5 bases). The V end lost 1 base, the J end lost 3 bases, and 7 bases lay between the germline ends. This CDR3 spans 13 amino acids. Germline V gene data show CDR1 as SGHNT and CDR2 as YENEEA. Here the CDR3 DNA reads TGTGCCAGCAGCTTAGCTCAGGGCTACGAGCAGTACTTC. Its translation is CASSLAQGYEQYF.

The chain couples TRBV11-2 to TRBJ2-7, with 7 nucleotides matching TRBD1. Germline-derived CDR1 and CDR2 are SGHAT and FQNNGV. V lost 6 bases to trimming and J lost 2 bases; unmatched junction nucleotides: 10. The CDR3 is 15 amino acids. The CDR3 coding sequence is TGTGCCAGCAGTCCTAGTAGGGGACAGACCTACGAGCAGTACTTC. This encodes CASSPSRGQTYEQYF.